Each of the 23 T cell receptor beta chains below was sequenced from the same sample in a study of T cell responses to AZD1222 COVID-19 vaccine. The assay was immunoSEQ multiplex PCR, and TCRdb's table has in-frame clones only and misses some. This table holds over 120,000 clones, about nine tenths found once. Sequences were derived from peripheral blood, sampled 28 days after the second AZD1222 dose. The receptors here all came from an adult who received the AZD1222 COVID-19 vaccine.

CDR3 loop: CASSPLTGPAFF. CDR3 DNA sequence: TGTGCCAGCTCACCGCTTACAGGGCCAGCTTTCTTT. The V and J genes are TRBV18 and TRBJ1-1; possibly TRBD1 for D (6 bases). This CDR3 comprises 12 residues. Germline values: CDR1 KGHSH, CDR2 LQKENI. Trimming left V 3 bases short and J 10 bases short, with 12 bases between.

The J gene is TRBJ2-3, the V gene TRBV12-3 or TRBV12-4; 8 bases fit TRBD2. The CDR3 covers 13 residues. J gave up 4 bases and V 3 bases, and 0 bases lay outside the gene matches. The CDR3 nucleotides are TGTGCCAGCAGTTTGACTAGCGCAGATACGCAGTATTTT. Protein product: CASSLTSADTQYF.

The chain carries TRBV10-3 and TRBJ2-3; 11 bases match TRBD2. Trimming at V came to 3 bases and at J to 5 bases, leaving 13 bases not matched to a gene. The CDR3 is 18 residues long. Germline CDR1 ENHRY, CDR2 SYGVKD. The CDR3: CAISDLQRLAGTRDTQYF. CDR3 in DNA: TGTGCCATCAGTGACCTTCAACGACTAGCGGGAACGAGAGATACGCAGTATTTT.

This chain uses TRBV28 with TRBJ1-2; D is uncertain. The V end lost 6 bases, the J end lost 5 bases, and 10 bases lay between the germline ends. CDR1 and CDR2 (germline): MDHEN, SYDVKM. The length of the CDR3 is 12 residues. CDR3 region: CASSRGNYGYTF. DNA for the CDR3: TGTGCCAGCAGCCGAGGGAATTATGGCTACACCTTC.

The V and J genes are TRBV27 and TRBJ2-3; 7 bases agree with TRBD1. J gave up 0 bases and V 6 bases, and 6 bases lay outside the gene matches. The CDR3 runs 15 residues. The germline V gene has CDR1 MNHEY and CDR2 SMNVEV (reference sequence). The CDR3 nucleotides read TGTGCCAGCAGCGTCAAGGGGGCCAGCACAGATACGCAGTATTTT. Its protein product is CASSVKGASTDTQYF.

This clone was counted a single time. The chain recombines TRBV6-2 or TRBV6-3 with TRBJ1-1, with 7 bases aligning to TRBD1. The J segment lost 4 bases and the V segment lost 6 bases, leaving 5 bases of the junction unmatched. CDR1 MNHEY and CDR2 SVGEGT come from the germline V gene. This CDR3 is 13 amino acids long. CDR3 sequence: CASSRQGGTEAFF. For the CDR3, the DNA is TGTGCCAGCAGCAGACAGGGAGGCACTGAAGCTTTCTTT.

V gene TRBV27 combines with J gene TRBJ2-6; no firm D call. Trimming removed 3 bases at V and 0 bases at J, with 3 bases between. Germline V gene data show CDR1 as MNHEY and CDR2 as SMNVEV (reference sequence). This CDR3 is 14 amino acids long. This CDR3 is CASSLGSGANVLTF. The CDR3 DNA reads as TGTGCCAGCAGTTTGGGCTCTGGGGCCAACGTCCTGACTTTC.

The CDR3: CASSPTPEDTGELFF. The DNA for the CDR3 is TGTGCCAGCAGCCCGACCCCCGAGGACACCGGGGAGCTGTTTTTT. This chain connects TRBV4-2 to TRBJ2-2, with D unclear. The CDR3 spans 15 residues. Deletions cut 4 bases from V and 3 bases from J, with 12 bases between. Germline V gene lookup returns CDR1 LGHNA and CDR2 YNFKEQ.

The V call is TRBV9, the J call TRBJ2-7; tentative D call: TRBD1 (5 bases). CDR3 size: 15 residues. Trimming stripped 2 bases from V and 4 bases from J, with 16 bases between. Germline V gene data show CDR1 as SGDLS and CDR2 as YYNGEE. CDR3 in DNA: TGTGCCAGCAGCGTTGGGGCAGGATCGAAGTACGAGCAGTACTTC. Its protein is CASSVGAGSKYEQYF.

The rearrangement uses TRBV5-1 and TRBJ1-2, with TRBD1 identical over 7 bases. Looked up from germline, CDR1 is SGHRS and CDR2 is YFSETQ. The CDR3 contains 16 residues. The V gene end was trimmed by 0 bases and the J gene end by 8 bases; junction bases not matched to a gene: 13. CDR3 nucleotide sequence: TGCGCCAGCAGCTTGGGACTCGGGACAGCCCTAAACGGCTACACCTTC. This translates into CASSLGLGTALNGYTF.

The chain recombines TRBV18 with TRBJ1-1; unclear D gene. The CDR3 is 15 amino acids. V lost 3 bases and J lost 3, with 14 bases in between. CDR1 is KGHSH and CDR2 is LQKENI in the germline V gene. CDR3 loop: CASSPRMRLDTEAFF. The CDR3 nucleotides are TGTGCCAGCTCACCCCGGATGAGGCTGGACACTGAAGCTTTCTTT. The full variable domain, with the rest looked up from reference TRBV18 and TRBJ1-1, is NAGVMQNPRHLVRRRGQEARLRCSPMKGHSHVYWYRQLPEEGLKFMVYLQKENIIDESGMPKERFSAEFPKEGPSILRIQQVVRGDSAAYFCASSPRMRLDTEAFFGQGTRLTVV.

This chain uses TRBV6-6 with TRBJ1-2; TRBD1 might be the D (5 bases). Germline-derived CDR1 and CDR2 are MNHNY and SVGAGI (reference sequence). There are 14 residues in the CDR3. With 4 bases removed from V and 8 bases from J, the gap between germline ends came to 17 bases. The chain's CDR3 is CASSLGEKERGYTF. The CDR3 DNA reads as TGTGCCAGCAGTTTGGGGGAAAAAGAGAGGGGCTACACCTTC.

CDR3 region: CASSEEGNYGYTF. The CDR3 region has the DNA TGTGCCAGCAGTGAAGAGGGGAACTATGGCTACACCTTC. V is TRBV2 and J is TRBJ1-2; weak D call: TRBD1 (5 bases). Germline lookup yields CDR1 SNHLY and CDR2 FYNNEI. V lost 1 base to trimming and J lost 2 bases, with 5 bases between them. This CDR3 is 13 amino acids long.

CDR3 DNA: TGTGCCAGCAAAGGAATGTGGAGCTCTGGAAACACCATATATTTT. It yields the protein CASKGMWSSGNTIYF. The J gene is TRBJ1-3, the V gene TRBV21-1. TRBV21-1 represents a pseudogene. The CDR3 length is 15 residues.

The CDR3 nucleotides are TGTGCCAGCAGCTTAGATGACAGGAACACTGAAGCTTTCTTT. Its protein product is CASSLDDRNTEAFF. V gene TRBV11-1 combines with J gene TRBJ1-1; D may be TRBD1 (5 bases). CDR3 length: 14 residues. V was trimmed by 1 base and J by 1 base, leaving 7 bases between them. Germline V gene sequence: CDR1 SGHAT, CDR2 FQDESV (reference sequence).

The chain combines TRBV5-8 with TRBJ1-1; tentatively, D is TRBD1 (5 bases). The CDR3 contains 14 residues. The germline CDR1 and CDR2 sequences are SGHTS and YDEGEE. The V gene lost 4 bases and the J gene lost 1 base, with 11 bases spanning the gap. The CDR3 DNA sequence: TGTGCCAGCAGCCCGGTGGGGCGGAACACTGAAGCTTTCTTT. It encodes CASSPVGRNTEAFF.

V gene TRBV19 combines with J gene TRBJ1-1; a possible D gene is TRBD1 (5 bases). V shed 4 bases and J shed 1 base, with 10 bases lying between them. The CDR3 is 14 amino acids. Germline loops: CDR1 LNHDA, CDR2 SQIVND (reference sequence). For the CDR3, the DNA is TGTGCCAGTAGTAAGGGGCAGGGGAACACTGAAGCTTTCTTT. It is translated as CASSKGQGNTEAFF.

The genes are TRBV4-2 and TRBJ1-2; 7 bases line up with TRBD1. There are 16 residues in the CDR3. Germline V CDR1 and CDR2: LGHNA, YNFKEQ. V gave up 0 bases and J gave up 6 bases; unmatched junction bases: 10. This CDR3 is CASSQETQQGRHGYTF. In nucleotides, the CDR3 is TGTGCCAGCAGCCAAGAGACCCAACAGGGGCGTCATGGCTACACCTTC.

This clone appeared a single time. The genes are TRBV2 and TRBJ1-1; D is uncertain. Trimming took 4 bases from V and 1 from J, leaving 19 bases between them. From germline, CDR1 is SNHLY and CDR2 FYNNEI. This CDR3 is 17 amino acids long. The CDR3 loop reads CASSVWQALGGNTEAFF. CDR3 sequence (DNA): TGTGCCAGCAGTGTGTGGCAGGCCCTCGGCGGGAACACTGAAGCTTTCTTT.

The chain links TRBV28 to TRBJ1-5; 10 nucleotides match TRBD1. V lost 6 bases and J lost 6; bases outside the gene matches: 11. The CDR3 is 16 amino acids. Per the germline V gene, CDR1 is MDHEN and CDR2 is SYDVKM. In nucleotides, the CDR3 is TGTGCCAGCAGAGACGTAGGACAGGGGGAAGGTCAGCCCCAGCATTTT. Translation gives CASRDVGQGEGQPQHF.

In its sample, this clone was seen once. The chain employs TRBV4-1 and TRBJ1-5; no clear D gene. The CDR3 loop spans 16 amino acids. Trimming left V 4 bases short and J 4 bases short, with 17 bases between. CDR1 and CDR2 from the germline V gene are MGHRA and YSYEKL. The CDR3 nucleotides read TGCGCCAGCAGCCCTAGTACAGTGTTACCTAATCAGCCCCAGCATTTT. Translation: CASSPSTVLPNQPQHF.

The J gene is TRBJ2-1, the V gene TRBV9, with a weak D call TRBD1 (5 bases). In germline, CDR1 is SGDLS, CDR2 YYNGEE. Trimming removed 1 base from V and 6 bases from J, with 11 bases in between. CDR3 size: 14 residues. The DNA of the CDR3 is TGTGCCAGCAGCGTAAACGAAAGGGGCAATGAGCAGTTCTTC. Translation: CASSVNERGNEQFF.

This clone is a singleton in its sample. The chain uses TRBV2 and TRBJ1-4, with 7 bases matching TRBD1. The V and J ends lost 10 bases and 8 bases, in that order; junction bases with no gene match: 10. CDR3 size: 13 residues. Germline lookup yields CDR1 SNHLY and CDR2 FYNNEI. For the CDR3, the DNA is TGTGCCACGAACAGGGGTTATCCGGAAAAACTGTTTTTT. Its translation is CATNRGYPEKLFF.